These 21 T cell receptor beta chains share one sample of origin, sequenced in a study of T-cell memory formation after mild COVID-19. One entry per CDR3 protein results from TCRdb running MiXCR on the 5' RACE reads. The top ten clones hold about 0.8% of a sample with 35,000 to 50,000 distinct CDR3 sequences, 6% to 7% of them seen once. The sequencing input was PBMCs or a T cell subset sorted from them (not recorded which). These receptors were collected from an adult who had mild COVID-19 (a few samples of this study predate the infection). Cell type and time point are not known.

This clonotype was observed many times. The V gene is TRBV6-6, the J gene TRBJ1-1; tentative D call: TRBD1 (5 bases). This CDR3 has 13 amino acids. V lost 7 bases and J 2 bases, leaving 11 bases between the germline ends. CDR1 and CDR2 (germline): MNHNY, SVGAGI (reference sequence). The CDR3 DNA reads TGTGCCAGCAACCAGGGTACAAACACTGAAGCTTTCTTT. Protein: CASNQGTNTEAFF.

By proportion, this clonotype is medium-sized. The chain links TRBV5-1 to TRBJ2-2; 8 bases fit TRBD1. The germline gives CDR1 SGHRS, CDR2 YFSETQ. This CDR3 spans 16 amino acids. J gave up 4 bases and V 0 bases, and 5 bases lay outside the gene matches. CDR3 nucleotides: TGCGCCAGCAGCTTGGGCCAGGGGGCCAGCACCGGGGAGCTGTTTTTT. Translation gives CASSLGQGASTGELFF.

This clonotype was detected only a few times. In nucleotides, the CDR3 is TGTGCCAGCAGCTTAGTGCGACAGGGTCTTGGCGGGGAGCTGTTTTTT. This translates into CASSLVRQGLGGELFF. The chain employs TRBV7-6 and TRBJ2-2; 7 bases align to TRBD1. V was pared by 1 base and J by 7 bases, with 9 bases of the junction left unmatched. CDR1 and CDR2 (germline): SGHVS, FNYEAQ. The CDR3 is 16 amino acids.

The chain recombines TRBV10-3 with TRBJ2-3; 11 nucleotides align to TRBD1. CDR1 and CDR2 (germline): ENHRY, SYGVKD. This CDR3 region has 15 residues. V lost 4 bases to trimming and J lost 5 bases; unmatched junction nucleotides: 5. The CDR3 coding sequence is TGTGCCATCAGTGGGGGACAGGGGGACGAAGATACGCAGTATTTT. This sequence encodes CAISGGQGDEDTQYF.

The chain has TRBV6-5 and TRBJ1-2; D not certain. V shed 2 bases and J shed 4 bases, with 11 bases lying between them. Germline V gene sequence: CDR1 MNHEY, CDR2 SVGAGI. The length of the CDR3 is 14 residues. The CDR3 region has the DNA TGTGCCAGCAGTTACAAAGGATCCGGCTATGGCTACACCTTC. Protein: CASSYKGSGYGYTF.

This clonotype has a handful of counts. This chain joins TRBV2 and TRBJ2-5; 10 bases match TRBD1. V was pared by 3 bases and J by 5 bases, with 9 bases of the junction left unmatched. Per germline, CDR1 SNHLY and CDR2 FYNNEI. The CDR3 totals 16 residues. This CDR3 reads CASSDDGTGVGETQYF. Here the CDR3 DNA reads TGTGCCAGCAGTGATGACGGGACAGGGGTCGGTGAGACCCAGTACTTC.

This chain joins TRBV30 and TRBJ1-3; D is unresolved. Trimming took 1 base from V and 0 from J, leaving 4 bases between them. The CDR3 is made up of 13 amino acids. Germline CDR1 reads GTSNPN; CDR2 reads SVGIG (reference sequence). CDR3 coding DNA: TGTGCCTGGAGTGGTAGCTCTGGAAACACCATATATTTT. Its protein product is CAWSGSSGNTIYF.

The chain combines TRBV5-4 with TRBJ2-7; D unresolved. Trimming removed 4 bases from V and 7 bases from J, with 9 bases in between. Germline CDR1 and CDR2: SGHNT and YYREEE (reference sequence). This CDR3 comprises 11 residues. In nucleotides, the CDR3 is TGTGCCAGCAGCCCAAGACGGGAGCAGTACTTC. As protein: CASSPRREQYF.

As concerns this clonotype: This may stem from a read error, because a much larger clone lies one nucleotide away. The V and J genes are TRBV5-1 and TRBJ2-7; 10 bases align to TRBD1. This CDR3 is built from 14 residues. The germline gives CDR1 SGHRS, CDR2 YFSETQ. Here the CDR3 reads CDSSPGTGEDEQYF. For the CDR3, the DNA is TGCGACAGCAGCCCGGGGACAGGGGAAGACGAGCAGTACTTC.

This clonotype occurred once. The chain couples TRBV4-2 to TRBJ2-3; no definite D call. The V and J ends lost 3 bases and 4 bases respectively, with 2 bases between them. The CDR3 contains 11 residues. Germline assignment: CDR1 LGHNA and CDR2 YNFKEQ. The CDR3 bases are TGTGCCAGCAGCCACTCAGATACGCAGTATTTT. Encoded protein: CASSHSDTQYF.

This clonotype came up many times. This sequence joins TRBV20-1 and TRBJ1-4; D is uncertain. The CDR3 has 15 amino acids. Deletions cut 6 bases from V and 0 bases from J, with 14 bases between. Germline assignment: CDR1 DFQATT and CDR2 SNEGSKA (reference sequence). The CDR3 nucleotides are TGCAGTGCACCCGACTTCCCTGCAACTAATGAAAAACTGTTTTTT. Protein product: CSAPDFPATNEKLFF.

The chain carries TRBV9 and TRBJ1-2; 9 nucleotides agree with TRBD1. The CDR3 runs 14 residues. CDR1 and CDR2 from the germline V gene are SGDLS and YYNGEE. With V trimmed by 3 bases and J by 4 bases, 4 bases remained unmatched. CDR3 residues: CASSGTGGLYGYTF. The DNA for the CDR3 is TGTGCCAGCAGCGGTACAGGGGGCCTCTATGGCTACACCTTC. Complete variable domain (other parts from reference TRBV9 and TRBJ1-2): DSGVTQTPKHLITATGQRVTLRCSPRSGDLSVYWYQQSLDQGLQFLIQYYNGEERAKGNILERFSAQQFPDLHSELNLSSLELGDSALYFCASSGTGGLYGYTFGSGTRLTVV.

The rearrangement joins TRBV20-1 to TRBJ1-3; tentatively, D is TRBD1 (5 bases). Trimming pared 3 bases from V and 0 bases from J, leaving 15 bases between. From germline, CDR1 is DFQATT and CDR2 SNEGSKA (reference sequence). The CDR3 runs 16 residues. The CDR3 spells CSARPGSRYSGNTIYF. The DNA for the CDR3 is TGCAGTGCTAGGCCAGGGTCCCGCTACTCTGGAAACACCATATATTTT.

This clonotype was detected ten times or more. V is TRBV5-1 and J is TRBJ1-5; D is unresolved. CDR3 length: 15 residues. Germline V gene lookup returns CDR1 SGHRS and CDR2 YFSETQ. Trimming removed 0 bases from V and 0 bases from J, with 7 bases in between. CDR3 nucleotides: TGCGCCAGCAGCTTGGGAGGGTATAGCAATCAGCCCCAGCATTTT. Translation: CASSLGGYSNQPQHF. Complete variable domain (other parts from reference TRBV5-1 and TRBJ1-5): KAGVTQTPRYLIKTRGQQVTLSCSPISGHRSVSWYQQTPGQGLQFLFEYFSETQRNKGNFPGRFSGRQFSNSRSEMNVSTLELGDSALYLCASSLGGYSNQPQHFGDGTRLSIL.

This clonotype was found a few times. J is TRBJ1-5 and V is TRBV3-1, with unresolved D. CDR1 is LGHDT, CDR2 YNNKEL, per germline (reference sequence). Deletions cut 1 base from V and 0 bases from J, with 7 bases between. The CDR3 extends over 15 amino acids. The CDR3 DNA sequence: TGTGCCAGCAGCCAAGGATTGCCTAGCAATCAGCCCCAGCATTTT. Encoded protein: CASSQGLPSNQPQHF.

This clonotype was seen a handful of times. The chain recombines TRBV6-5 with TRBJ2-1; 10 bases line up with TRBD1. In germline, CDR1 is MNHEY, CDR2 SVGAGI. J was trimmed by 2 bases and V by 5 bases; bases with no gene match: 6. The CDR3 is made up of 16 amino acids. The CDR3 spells CASSNTGTGAYNEQFF. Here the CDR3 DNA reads TGTGCCAGCAGTAACACCGGGACAGGGGCCTACAATGAGCAGTTCTTC.

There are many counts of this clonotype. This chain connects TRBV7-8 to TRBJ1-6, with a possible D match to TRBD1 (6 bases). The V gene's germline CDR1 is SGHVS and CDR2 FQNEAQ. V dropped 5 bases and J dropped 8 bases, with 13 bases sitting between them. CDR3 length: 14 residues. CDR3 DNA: TGTGCCAGCAGCCCCAGGGGTGGGGATTCACCCCTCCACTTT. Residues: CASSPRGGDSPLHF. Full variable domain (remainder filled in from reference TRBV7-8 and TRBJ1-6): GAGVSQSPRYKVAKRGQDVALRCDPISGHVSLFWYQQALGQGPEFLTYFQNEAQLDKSGLPSDRFFAERPEGSVSTLKIQRTQQEDSAVYLCASSPRGGDSPLHFGNGTRLTVT.

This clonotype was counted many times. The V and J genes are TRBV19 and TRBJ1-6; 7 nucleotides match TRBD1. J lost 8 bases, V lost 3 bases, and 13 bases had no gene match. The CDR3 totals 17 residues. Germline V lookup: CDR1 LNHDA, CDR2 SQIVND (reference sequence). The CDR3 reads CASSIALRQGVDSPLHF. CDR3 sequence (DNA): TGTGCCAGTAGTATTGCCCTACGACAGGGAGTAGATTCACCCCTCCACTTT.

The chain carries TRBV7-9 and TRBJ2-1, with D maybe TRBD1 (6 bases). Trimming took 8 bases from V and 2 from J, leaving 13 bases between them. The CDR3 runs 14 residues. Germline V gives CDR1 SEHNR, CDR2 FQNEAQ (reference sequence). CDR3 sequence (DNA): TGTGCCAGCTGCAGAGGGGGAACCTACAATGAGCAGTTCTTC. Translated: CASCRGGTYNEQFF.

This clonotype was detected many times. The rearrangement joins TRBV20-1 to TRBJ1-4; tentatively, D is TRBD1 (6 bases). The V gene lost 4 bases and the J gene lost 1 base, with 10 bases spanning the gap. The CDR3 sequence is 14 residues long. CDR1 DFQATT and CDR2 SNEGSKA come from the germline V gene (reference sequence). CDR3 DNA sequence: TGCAGTGCTACGGGAGGGGGAACTAATGAAAAACTGTTTTTT. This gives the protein CSATGGGTNEKLFF.

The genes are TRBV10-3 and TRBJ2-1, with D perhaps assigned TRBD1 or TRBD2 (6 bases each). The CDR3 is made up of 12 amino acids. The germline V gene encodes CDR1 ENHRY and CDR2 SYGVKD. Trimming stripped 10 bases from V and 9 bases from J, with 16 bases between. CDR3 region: CATQVGGGEQFF. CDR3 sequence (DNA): TGTGCCACCCAAGTGGGGGGCGGTGAGCAGTTCTTC.